This T cell receptor beta chain originates from a study of blood T cell repertoires in COVID-19. Assay: immunoSEQ multiplex PCR; the TCRdb copy retains only in-frame clones and omits some. The data contain 270,000 or so clones, about nine tenths of them singletons. Per germline, CDR1 SGHRS and CDR2 YFSETQ. The CDR3 spans 14 residues. V lost 4 bases and J lost 5; bases outside the gene matches: 2. The sample comprised peripheral blood. The sequence was obtained from a middle-aged man with active or convalescent COVID-19. The chain uses TRBV5-1 and TRBJ1-4; TRBD1 agrees at 10 bases. In DNA form, the CDR3 reads TGCGCCAGCAGCGCGGGACAGGGGAATGAAAAACTGTTTTTT. Protein product: CASSAGQGNEKLFF.